This TCR beta chain stems from a study of blood T cells in healthy people across ages. A second PCR of about 7 to 11 cycles used a sample-barcoded 5' primer and a J-beta primer mix. In TCRdb, the 5' RACE reads were re-called with MiXCR into one record per CDR3 protein. The table shows hundreds of thousands of distinct CDR3 sequences, with under 30% occurring only once. Trimming stripped 10 bases from V and 0 bases from J, with 13 bases between. The germline gives CDR1 SNHLY, CDR2 FYNNEI. This CDR3 is 14 amino acids long. In addition, the sample was reused for a study of T cells of mothers and their children.

The rearrangement joins TRBV2 to TRBJ1-3, with D perhaps matching TRBD1 (5 bases). The sequenced sample consisted of blood. The TCR comes from a boy between 10 and 17 years old in good health. The CDR3 sequence is CATHPGNSGNTIYF. DNA of the CDR3: TGTGCCACCCACCCAGGGAACTCTGGAAACACCATATATTTT.